Below, 22 T cell receptor beta chains from the same sample are listed, as sequenced in a study of blood T cell repertoires in COVID-19. Using immunoSEQ multiplex PCR, the repertoire was profiled, and TCRdb retains in-frame clones only, with some absent. The sample holds 250,000 to 300,000 clones; 85% to 90% are singletons and the top ten take 3.6%. The sample taken for sequencing was peripheral blood. All receptors derive from a man between 18 and 35 years old with active or convalescent COVID-19.

The gene calls are TRBV19 and TRBJ2-1; 8 bases line up with TRBD1. The CDR3 totals 16 residues. CDR1 and CDR2 from the germline V gene are LNHDA and SQIVND (reference sequence). The V segment lost 10 bases and the J segment 4 bases; nucleotides outside the gene matches: 15. The CDR3 sequence is CATCNLWTGTYNEQFF. As DNA, the CDR3 is TGTGCCACCTGCAACTTGTGGACAGGGACATACAATGAGCAGTTCTTC. Drawing the rest from reference TRBV19 and TRBJ2-1, the complete variable domain is DGGITQSPKYLFRKEGQNVTLSCEQNLNHDAMYWYRQDPGQGLRLIYYSQIVNDFQKGDIAEGYSVSREKKESFPLTVTSAQKNPTAFYLCATCNLWTGTYNEQFFGPGTRLTVL.

V gene TRBV9 combines with J gene TRBJ1-3; D not resolved. The germline CDR1 and CDR2 sequences are SGDLS and YYNGEE. The V and J ends lost 4 bases and 0 bases respectively, with 5 bases between them. The CDR3 has 13 amino acids. DNA of the CDR3: TGTGCCAGCAGCAGAGACTCTGGAAACACCATATATTTT. This codes for CASSRDSGNTIYF.

This rearrangement joins TRBV2 to TRBJ2-7; 8 bases fit TRBD1. The junction had 5 bases not matched to a gene; V was cut back by 3 bases and J by 4 bases. The CDR3 length is 14 residues. Germline V lookup: CDR1 SNHLY, CDR2 FYNNEI. CDR3 in DNA: TGTGCCAGCAGTGACAGGGGGCTAGGGTACGAGCAGTACTTC. The encoded protein is CASSDRGLGYEQYF.

The chain carries TRBV14 and TRBJ2-6; 7 bases agree with TRBD1. The CDR3 extends over 17 amino acids. Per germline, CDR1 SGHDN and CDR2 FVKESK. The V segment lost 3 bases and the J segment 2 bases; nucleotides outside the gene matches: 7. The CDR3 loop reads CASSQDHRGTGANVLTF. CDR3 DNA: TGTGCCAGCAGCCAGGACCACAGGGGAACTGGGGCCAACGTCCTGACTTTC.

This chain uses TRBV15 with TRBJ2-7; D may be TRBD2 (5 bases). The germline V gene has CDR1 LNHNV and CDR2 YYDKDF (reference sequence). The CDR3 is 13 amino acids. Trimming removed 3 bases at V and 6 bases at J, with 12 bases between. The CDR3 DNA is TGTGCCACCAGCAGTACTAGGTTGGGCGAGCAGTACTTC. Protein product: CATSSTRLGEQYF.

V is TRBV5-6 and J is TRBJ1-6; unclear D gene. Germline-derived CDR1 and CDR2 are SGHDT and YYEEEE. The CDR3 is 11 residues long. Trimming took off 4 bases at V and 14 bases at J, with 10 bases between the two ends. In DNA form, the CDR3 reads TGTGCCAGCAGCCCCGTCAGTGCCCTCCACTTT. Protein sequence: CASSPVSALHF. Combining the CDR3 with reference TRBV5-6 and TRBJ1-6 gives the whole variable domain DAGVTQSPTHLIKTRGQQVTLRCSPKSGHDTVSWYQQALGQGPQFIFQYYEEEERQRGNFPDRFSGHQFPNYSSELNVNALLLGDSALYLCASSPVSALHFGNGTRLTVT.

The chain combines TRBV5-3 with TRBJ2-5; 9 bases are shared with TRBD1. TRBV5-3 carries the ORF label, with uncertain function. CDR3 size: 14 residues. V shed 3 bases, J shed 3 bases, and the junction held 3 bases outside the gene matches. The CDR3 bases are TGTGCCAGAAGCTCGCGACAGGGGGAAGAGACCCAGTACTTC. Protein: CARSSRQGEETQYF.

This clone was seen a handful of times. J is TRBJ2-1 and V is TRBV5-6; possibly TRBD1 for D (5 bases). Germline values: CDR1 SGHDT, CDR2 YYEEEE. Trimming took off 1 base at V and 7 bases at J, with 18 bases between the two ends. This CDR3 comprises 16 residues. The DNA for the CDR3 is TGTGCCAGCAGCTTGCAAACCGGACACCATTTTAATGAGCAGTTCTTC. Translating gives CASSLQTGHHFNEQFF.

The chain carries TRBV7-9 and TRBJ1-3, with 9 bases lining up with TRBD1. The CDR3 sequence is 16 residues long. V lost 6 bases to trimming and J lost 0 bases; unmatched junction nucleotides: 6. CDR1 is SEHNR and CDR2 is FQNEAQ in the germline V gene (reference sequence). Here the CDR3 reads CASSDRGASSGNTIYF. In DNA form, the CDR3 reads TGTGCCAGCAGTGACAGGGGGGCAAGCTCTGGAAACACCATATATTTT.

This clone showed up just once. The J gene is TRBJ1-5, the V gene TRBV6-5; D gene uncertain. The germline V gene encodes CDR1 MNHEY and CDR2 SVGAGI. V lost 10 bases and J lost 0, with 16 bases in between. There are 15 residues in the CDR3. CDR3 sequence: CATKKTGYSNQPQHF. CDR3 sequence (DNA): TGTGCCACCAAGAAGACGGGTTATAGCAATCAGCCCCAGCATTTT.

The chain joins TRBV7-6 to TRBJ2-2, with 8 positions matching TRBD2. Per the germline V gene, CDR1 is SGHVS and CDR2 is FNYEAQ. The CDR3 length is 18 residues. Trimming took 1 base from V and 8 from J; bases not matched to a gene: 15. CDR3 residues: CASSLEPTGGLLTGELFF. Here the CDR3 DNA reads TGTGCCAGCAGCTTAGAGCCGACGGGAGGGCTTCTGACGGGGGAGCTGTTTTTT.

This chain joins TRBV19 and TRBJ2-1; D uncertain. Germline values: CDR1 LNHDA, CDR2 SQIVND (reference sequence). V lost 7 bases and J 4 bases, leaving 8 bases between the germline ends. The CDR3 extends over 12 amino acids. The CDR3 loop is CASNQKYNEQFF. The CDR3 DNA reads as TGTGCCAGTAATCAGAAATACAATGAGCAGTTCTTC.

The rearrangement links TRBV20-1 to TRBJ2-7; D is unclear. CDR1 and CDR2 (germline): DFQATT, SNEGSKA (reference sequence). V shed 6 bases and J shed 3 bases, with 9 bases lying between them. CDR3 size: 11 residues. The DNA for the CDR3 is TGCAGTGCCTACTCTAACTACGAGCAGTACTTC. It encodes CSAYSNYEQYF.

V and J are TRBV7-3 and TRBJ1-1; D not certain. From germline, CDR1 is SGHTA and CDR2 FQGTGA. The CDR3 contains 14 residues. Deletions cut 5 bases from V and 7 bases from J, with 17 bases between. CDR3 sequence: CASSKLAHTGEAFF. CDR3 in DNA: TGTGCCAGCAGCAAACTCGCCCATACCGGTGAAGCTTTCTTT.

The chain couples TRBV6-2 or TRBV6-3 to TRBJ2-5; no definite D call. V lost 2 bases to trimming and J lost 2 bases, with 12 bases between them. CDR3 length: 15 residues. Germline-derived CDR1 and CDR2 are MNHEY and SVGEGT. The CDR3 region is CASSYDAESQETQYF. For the CDR3, the DNA is TGTGCCAGCAGTTACGATGCGGAAAGTCAAGAGACCCAGTACTTC.

The chain employs TRBV2 and TRBJ2-7; the match to TRBD2 covers 16 bases. Germline V gene lookup returns CDR1 SNHLY and CDR2 FYNNEI. This CDR3 has 16 amino acids. Losses at the gene ends were 8 bases for V and 6 bases for J; bases not matched to a gene: 10. The CDR3 reads CASLPGTSGRASEQYF. The DNA for the CDR3 is TGTGCCAGCCTACCCGGGACTAGCGGGAGGGCCTCCGAGCAGTACTTC.

The chain recombines TRBV4-1 with TRBJ1-3; tentatively, D is TRBD1 (6 bases). The CDR3 sequence is 18 residues long. V dropped 4 bases and J dropped 1 base, with 20 bases sitting between them. CDR1 and CDR2 (germline): MGHRA, YSYEKL. The CDR3, as DNA: TGCGCCAGCAGCCCACAGACAGGTCCTATCGATTCTGGAAACACCATATATTTT. As protein: CASSPQTGPIDSGNTIYF.

The chain has TRBV19 and TRBJ1-5, with D possibly being TRBD1 (6 bases). Between the trimmed V and J ends, which lost 5 bases and 6 bases, there was a span of 17 bases. The CDR3 is 15 amino acids. Germline loops: CDR1 LNHDA, CDR2 SQIVND (reference sequence). CDR3 sequence reads: CASSGDTGGFQPQHF. The CDR3 region has the DNA TGTGCCAGTAGTGGGGACACCGGAGGTTTTCAGCCCCAGCATTTT.

The gene calls are TRBV5-4 and TRBJ1-1; 7 positions match TRBD1. Germline V CDR1 and CDR2: SGHNT, YYREEE (reference sequence). Germline trimming cut 4 bases from V and 6 bases from J; bases unmatched to any gene: 12. The CDR3 runs to 15 residues. The CDR3 is CASSTSGTVPSEAFF. Here the CDR3 DNA reads TGTGCCAGCAGCACCTCCGGGACAGTCCCGTCTGAAGCTTTCTTT.

The table lists this clone with a count of one. J is TRBJ1-1 and V is TRBV10-1, with 8 bases lining up with TRBD1. The CDR3 extends over 14 amino acids. The germline V gene has CDR1 WNHNN and CDR2 SYGVQD (reference sequence). Trimming cost V 10 bases and J 1 base; bases outside gene matches: 8. The CDR3, as DNA: TGCGCCACCCCCCGGGACAGGAAGAACACTGAAGCTTTCTTT. Translated, it gives CATPRDRKNTEAFF.

The V gene is TRBV19, the J gene TRBJ2-1, with 9 positions matching TRBD2. CDR3 size: 14 residues. Trimming cost V 4 bases and J 7 bases; bases outside gene matches: 5. The germline V gene encodes CDR1 LNHDA and CDR2 SQIVND (reference sequence). The CDR3 here is CASSRGLAGNEQFF. CDR3 DNA sequence: TGTGCCAGTAGTAGGGGACTAGCCGGGAATGAGCAGTTCTTC.

The chain joins TRBV30 to TRBJ1-3; unclear D gene. Trimming took off 4 bases at V and 6 bases at J, with 4 bases between the two ends. The CDR3 spans 10 residues. CDR1 is GTSNPN, CDR2 SVGIG, per germline (reference sequence). The CDR3 nucleotides read TGTGCCTGGATCTCAAACACCATATATTTT. Translating it yields CAWISNTIYF.